These 8 T cell receptor beta chains share one sample of origin, sequenced in a study of blood T cell repertoires in COVID-19. Only in-frame clones appear in the TCRdb table, and some are missing; sequencing was by immunoSEQ multiplex PCR. The data hold approximately 170,000 clones, with approximately 85% observed a single time. Sample: peripheral blood. The receptors were sampled from a man at least 80 years old with COVID-19, enrolled during active disease.

This sequence joins TRBV3-1 (or the pseudogene TRBV3-2) and TRBJ1-6, with 9 nucleotides matching TRBD1. J lost 10 bases, V lost 3 bases, and 7 bases had no gene match. There are 15 residues in the CDR3. The germline V gene has CDR1 LGHDT and CDR2 YNNKEL (reference sequence). The CDR3 spells CASSHLRQGGSPLHF. CDR3 bases: TGTGCCAGCAGCCACCTCCGACAGGGGGGATCACCCCTCCACTTT.

This chain uses TRBV6-2 or TRBV6-3 with TRBJ2-7; 11 nucleotides line up with TRBD1. Germline assignment: CDR1 MNHEY and CDR2 SVGEGT. J lost 7 bases, V lost 2 bases, and 13 bases had no gene match. The CDR3 has 17 residues. CDR3 residues: CASSYRTWDRGTGEQYF. As DNA, the CDR3 is TGTGCCAGCAGTTACCGCACGTGGGACAGGGGGACGGGGGAGCAGTACTTC.

This clone was detected a few times. The rearrangement joins TRBV29-1 to TRBJ2-7; 7 nucleotides line up with TRBD1. CDR1 is SQVTM and CDR2 is ANQGSEA in the germline V gene. The J segment lost 3 bases and the V segment lost 3 bases, leaving 5 bases of the junction unmatched. The CDR3 extends over 13 amino acids. CDR3 residues: CSVETAGGYEQYF. In DNA, the CDR3 is TGCAGCGTTGAGACGGCAGGGGGCTACGAGCAGTACTTC.

V usage is TRBV5-4 and J usage is TRBJ1-1; D unclear. Germline loops: CDR1 SGHNT, CDR2 YYREEE (reference sequence). The CDR3 sequence is 13 residues long. V dropped 3 bases and J dropped 1 base, with 7 bases sitting between them. The chain's CDR3 is CASSSGSNTEAFF. The DNA of the CDR3 is TGTGCCAGCAGCTCGGGTTCGAACACTGAAGCTTTCTTT.

This clone has a single count. The genes are TRBV2 and TRBJ1-6; D call uncertain. The V end lost 1 base, the J end lost 9 bases, and 10 bases lay between the germline ends. The CDR3 is made up of 14 amino acids. Per germline, CDR1 SNHLY and CDR2 FYNNEI. The CDR3 here is CASSEGQEGSPLHF. The DNA for the CDR3 is TGTGCCAGCAGTGAAGGCCAGGAGGGTTCACCCCTCCACTTT.

The chain recombines TRBV10-3 with TRBJ1-1, with D perhaps matching TRBD1 (5 bases). The CDR3 is 11 residues long. With 8 bases removed from V and 5 bases from J, the gap between germline ends came to 9 bases. Germline CDR1 ENHRY, CDR2 SYGVKD. CDR3 sequence (DNA): TGTGCCATCGGGGGAGGGACTGAAGCTTTCTTT. This sequence encodes CAIGGGTEAFF.

This clone was observed a single time. The rearrangement uses TRBV2 and TRBJ2-1; a possible D gene is TRBD2 (6 bases). V was cut by 4 bases and J by 8 bases, with 21 bases left in between. Germline V gene lookup returns CDR1 SNHLY and CDR2 FYNNEI. The CDR3 has 16 residues. CDR3 DNA sequence: TGTGCCAGCAGTGCCCCCCGGGAACTAGCTGGGGATGAGCAGTTCTTC. Protein: CASSAPRELAGDEQFF.

In this sample, this clone turned up once. The chain is built from TRBV6-1 and TRBJ1-2, with 7 bases matching TRBD1. The V gene's germline CDR1 is MNHNS and CDR2 SASEGT. Trimming took 2 bases from V and 7 from J; bases not matched to a gene: 7. The CDR3 is made up of 14 amino acids. CDR3 region: CASSENTGVGGYTF. CDR3 DNA: TGTGCCAGCAGTGAAAACACAGGGGTAGGTGGCTACACCTTC.